This T cell receptor (beta chain) was found in a study of cytomegalovirus exposure and HLA in healthy donors. After removal of 2 bases from V and 7 bases from J, the junction contained 6 bases not matched to a gene. Per the germline V gene, CDR1 is SGHTA and CDR2 is FQGTGA. The CDR3 consists of 16 residues. It was with 60 Vbeta and 13 Jbeta primers that the PCR ran. Generated by immunoSEQ multiplex PCR, the TCRdb table keeps only in-frame clones and is missing some. Reported are tens of thousands of clones; the ten largest clones contain about 6.2%. Sequences were obtained from PBMCs. V gene TRBV7-3 combines with J gene TRBJ2-1, with 12 bases lining up with TRBD2. This sequence was found in a human donor in good health. CDR3 amino acids: CASSLEGTSGRNEQFF. DNA of the CDR3: TGTGCCAGCAGCTTAGAAGGGACTAGCGGGCGGAATGAGCAGTTCTTC.